This T cell receptor (beta chain) is drawn from a study of blood T cell repertoires in COVID-19. In the study overall: Sources were T cells, B-cell-depleted T cells, or PBMCs; the material itself was cDNA or gDNA.

The assay was immunoSEQ multiplex PCR, and TCRdb's table has in-frame clones only and misses some. The sample has 300,000 to 450,000 clones; about 85% are singletons. V lost 10 bases and J lost 1, with 9 bases in between. The CDR3 spans 12 residues. CDR1 is KGHDR and CDR2 is SFDVKD in the germline V gene. The rearrangement links TRBV24-1 to TRBJ1-1; D ambiguous. Sequencing was carried out using peripheral blood. The sequence was collected from a woman aged 18-29 years with acute or convalescent COVID-19. The CDR3 here is CATVGANTEAFF. The DNA for the CDR3 is TGTGCCACGGTCGGAGCGAACACTGAAGCTTTCTTT.